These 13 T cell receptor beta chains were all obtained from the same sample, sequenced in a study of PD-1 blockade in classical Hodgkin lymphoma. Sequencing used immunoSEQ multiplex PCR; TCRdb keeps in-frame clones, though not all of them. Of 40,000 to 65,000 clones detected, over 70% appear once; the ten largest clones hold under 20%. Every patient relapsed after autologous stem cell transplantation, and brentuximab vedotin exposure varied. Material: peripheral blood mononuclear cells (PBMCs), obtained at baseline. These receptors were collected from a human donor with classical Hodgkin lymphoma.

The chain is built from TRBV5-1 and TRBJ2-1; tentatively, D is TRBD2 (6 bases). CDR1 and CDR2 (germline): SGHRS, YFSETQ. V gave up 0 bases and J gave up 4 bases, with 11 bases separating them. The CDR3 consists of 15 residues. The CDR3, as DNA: TGCGCCAGCAGCTTGGTGATAGCGGCTTACAATGAGCAGTTCTTC. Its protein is CASSLVIAAYNEQFF.

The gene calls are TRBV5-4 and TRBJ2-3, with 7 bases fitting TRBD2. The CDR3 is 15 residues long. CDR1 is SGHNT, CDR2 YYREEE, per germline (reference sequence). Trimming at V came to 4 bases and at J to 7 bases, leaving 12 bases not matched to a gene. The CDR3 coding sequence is TGTGCCAGCAGCCCGGGGACTACCCCCCTCTATACGCAGTATTTT. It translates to CASSPGTTPLYTQYF.

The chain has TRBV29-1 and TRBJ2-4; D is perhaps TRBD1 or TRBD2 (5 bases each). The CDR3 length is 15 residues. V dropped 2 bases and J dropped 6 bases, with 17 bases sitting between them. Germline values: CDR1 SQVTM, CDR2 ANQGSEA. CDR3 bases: TGCAGCGTTGAAATGCCGGGGCGCTCCAGAAACATTCAGTACTTC. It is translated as CSVEMPGRSRNIQYF. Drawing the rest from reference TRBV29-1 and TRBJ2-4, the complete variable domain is SAVISQKPSRDICQRGTSLTIQCQVDSQVTMMFWYRQQPGQSLTLIATANQGSEATYESGFVIDKFPISRPNLTFSTLTVSNMSPEDSSIYLCSVEMPGRSRNIQYFGAGTRLSVL.

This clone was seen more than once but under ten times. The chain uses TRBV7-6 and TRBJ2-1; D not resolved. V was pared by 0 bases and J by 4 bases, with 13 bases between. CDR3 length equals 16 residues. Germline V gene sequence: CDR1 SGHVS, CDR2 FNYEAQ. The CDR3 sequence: CASSLAWQRGYNEQFF. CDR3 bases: TGTGCCAGCAGCTTAGCTTGGCAGAGAGGATACAATGAGCAGTTCTTC.

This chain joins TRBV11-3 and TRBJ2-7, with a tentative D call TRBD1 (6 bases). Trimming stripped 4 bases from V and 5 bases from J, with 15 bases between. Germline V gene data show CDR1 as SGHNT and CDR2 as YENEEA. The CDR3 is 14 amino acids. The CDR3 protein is CASSSLDRYHEQYV. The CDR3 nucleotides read TGTGCCAGCAGCTCCTTAGACAGGTACCACGAGCAGTACGTC.

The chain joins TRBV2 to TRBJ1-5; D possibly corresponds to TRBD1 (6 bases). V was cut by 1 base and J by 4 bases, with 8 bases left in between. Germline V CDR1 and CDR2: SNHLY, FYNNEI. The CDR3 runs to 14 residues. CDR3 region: CASSEGQGNQPQHF. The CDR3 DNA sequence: TGTGCCAGCAGTGAAGGGCAGGGGAATCAGCCCCAGCATTTT.

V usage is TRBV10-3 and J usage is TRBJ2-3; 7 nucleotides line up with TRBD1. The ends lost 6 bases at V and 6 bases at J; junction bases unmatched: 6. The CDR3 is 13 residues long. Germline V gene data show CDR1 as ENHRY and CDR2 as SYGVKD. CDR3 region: CAISLQGPDTQYF. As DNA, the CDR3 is TGTGCCATCAGCCTACAGGGGCCCGATACGCAGTATTTT.

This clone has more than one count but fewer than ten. The CDR3 DNA reads TGTGCCAGCGGCGGTTACTCCTACGAGCAGTACGTC. Encoded protein: CASGGYSYEQYV. The J gene is TRBJ2-7, the V gene TRBV2; no clear D. V shed 8 bases and J shed 0 bases, with 8 bases lying between them. CDR1 and CDR2 (germline): SNHLY, FYNNEI. CDR3 length: 12 residues.

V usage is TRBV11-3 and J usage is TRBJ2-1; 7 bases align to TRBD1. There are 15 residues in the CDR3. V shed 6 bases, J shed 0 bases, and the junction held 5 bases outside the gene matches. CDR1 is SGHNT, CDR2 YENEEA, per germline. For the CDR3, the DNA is TGTGCCAGCAGGGACAGGCCGAGCTCCTACAATGAGCAGTTCTTC. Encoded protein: CASRDRPSSYNEQFF.

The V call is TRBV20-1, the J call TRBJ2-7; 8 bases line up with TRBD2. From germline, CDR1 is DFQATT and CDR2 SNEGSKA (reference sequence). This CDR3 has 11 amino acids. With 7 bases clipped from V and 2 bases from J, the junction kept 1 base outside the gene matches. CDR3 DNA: TGCAGTGTAGCGGGAACCTACGAGCAGTACGTC. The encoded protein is CSVAGTYEQYV.

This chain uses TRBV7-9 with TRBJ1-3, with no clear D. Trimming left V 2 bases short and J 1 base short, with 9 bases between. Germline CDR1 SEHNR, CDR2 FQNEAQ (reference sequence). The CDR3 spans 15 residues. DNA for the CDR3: TGTGCCAGCAGCTTAACTTTTGGGTCTGGAAACACCATATATTTT. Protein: CASSLTFGSGNTIYF.

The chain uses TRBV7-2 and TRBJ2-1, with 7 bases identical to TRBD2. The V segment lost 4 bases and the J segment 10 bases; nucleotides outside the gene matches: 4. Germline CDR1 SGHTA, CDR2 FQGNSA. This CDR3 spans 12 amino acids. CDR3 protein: CASSSSGIEQFF. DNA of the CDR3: TGTGCCAGCAGCTCGAGCGGGATCGAGCAGTTCTTC. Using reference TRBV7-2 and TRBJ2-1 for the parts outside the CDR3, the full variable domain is GAGVSQSPSNKVTEKGKDVELRCDPISGHTALYWYRQSLGQGLEFLIYFQGNSAPDKSGLPSDRFSAERTGGSVSTLTIQRTQQEDSAVYLCASSSSGIEQFFGPGTRLTVL.

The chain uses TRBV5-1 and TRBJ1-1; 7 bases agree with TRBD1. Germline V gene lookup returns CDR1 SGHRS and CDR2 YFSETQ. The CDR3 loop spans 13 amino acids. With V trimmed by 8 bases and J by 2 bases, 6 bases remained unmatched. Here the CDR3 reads CASQRDSNTEAFF. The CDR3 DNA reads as TGCGCCAGTCAACGGGACAGCAACACTGAAGCTTTCTTT.